This T cell receptor beta chain stems from a study of response to subunit inactivated influenza vaccine. Study-level findings and limits: That few new T cells are recruited by each seasonal influenza vaccination was the authors' suggestion.

The CDR3 totals 13 residues. CDR1 and CDR2 from the germline V gene are KGHDR and SFDVKD. J was trimmed by 1 base and V by 7 bases; bases with no gene match: 1. This clonotype is classed as medium-sized (0.01 to 0.1%). Its antigen remains unknown. In TCRdb, the RT-PCR reads were re-called with MiXCR into one record per CDR3 protein. Of approximately 310,000 distinct CDR3 sequences in the sample, 21% were seen once. The TCR sequence derives from a man between 50 and 75 years old who received an inactivated influenza vaccine. This sequence joins TRBV24-1 and TRBJ1-1; 8 bases line up with TRBD1. The material was PBMCs from blood, obtained about 20 months after vaccination. DNA for the CDR3: TGTGCCACCAGAGACAGGGGGAACACTGAAGCTTTCTTT. This translates into CATRDRGNTEAFF.